This record covers a single T cell receptor (beta chain). The target antigen is unknown. A read error may produce the germline difference seen at one junction end. Within the ViraFEST assay, antigen-specific CD4+ T cells underwent expansion with viral peptide pools prior to sequencing. Having been cultured for roughly 9 days, the cells underwent CD4+ T cell isolation. Previously uninfected by SARS-CoV-2, the vaccine recipients also showed negative nucleocapsid antibodies. Culturing of some 2 million PBMC per well took place with about 9 IU/ml IL-2 and approximately 9.9 ug/ml peptides. On day 3 and again on day 7, half the medium was replaced with IL-2 medium. This record belongs to a study of vaccination effects on CD4 cells after COVID-19. Whole-study results and caveats: Among infection- and vaccine-induced clones, marked clonal contraction occurred late after vaccination.

The method was immunoSEQ multiplex PCR; TCRdb's version includes in-frame clones alone and lacks a portion of them. This sample has about 48,000 clones; 75% to 85% occur once, and the top ten carry around 6%. Germline V CDR1 and CDR2: MNHEY, SMNVEV (reference sequence). The CDR3 sequence is 15 residues long. The material was CD4+ T cells from PBMCs cultured with HCoV-OC43 spike peptides, obtained before COVID-19 vaccination. Subset in this sample: HCoV-OC43 spike overlapping peptide pool stimulation. The sequence was collected from a human donor who received a COVID-19 vaccine. The rearrangement uses TRBV27 and TRBJ2-3; 7 bases are a match to TRBD1. The CDR3 DNA reads TGTGCCAGCAGTAAACGGACAGGAAGCAGAGATACGCAGTATTTT. Its protein product is CASSKRTGSRDTQYF.